This TCR beta chain was recovered during a study of cytotoxic CD8 clonotypes in ibrutinib-treated CLL listed by TCRdb under 2021. Some background on the complete study: The cohort included roughly 15 treatment-naive and fewer than 12 relapsed/refractory patients; some 18 were IGHV unmutated. Responses were partial in approximately 24 patients and complete in 2; after median about 68 months follow-up, about 15 stayed in remission and roughly twelve progressed. Response samples were taken after a median of roughly 12 months on treatment, ranging from about 6 to 40 months. An average of around 250,000 productive templates and tens of thousands of productive rearrangements was obtained per sample. Of the approximately 94 people in the trial, 26 had longitudinal samples available. Cryopreserved peripheral blood mononuclear cells were obtained before treatment, at response, and at either sustained remission or disease progression. Every sample from remission and from progressive disease was obtained while the patients were still on ibrutinib.

Overall study results and their limits: Baseline clonality was found to be higher than that of age-matched healthy donors and was strongly correlated with circulating CD8+ T-cell counts. Clonality rose at ibrutinib response, remained stable during sustained remission, and dropped back toward baseline at progression. Public clonotypes were rare and either contracted or stayed stable during treatment, and the rise in clonality at ibrutinib response reflected the expansion of private clonotypes. Sampling times were not matched between sustained-remission and progressing patients, and lymph node repertoires were not studied.

About 2 micrograms of genomic DNA were extracted from cryopreserved PBMCs for TCR beta library preparation. Longitudinal blood samples from CLL patients on ibrutinib monotherapy underwent high-throughput TCR beta sequencing. The patients took part in an open-label, single-center phase 2 trial of ibrutinib monotherapy. Each clonotype received, on average, approximately 9.9x coverage in deep resolution sequencing performed on a MiSeq, where the target depth lay between 1 in 1 million and 1 in 200,000 T cells. TCR beta libraries were generated with the immunoSEQ hsTCRB Kit. In the authors' own workflow: ImmunoSEQ Data Assistant and ImmunoSEQ Analyzer were used for data analysis, and V, D and J genes were assigned according to IMGT definitions. Clonality was computed as one minus normalized Shannon entropy of productive rearrangement frequencies, ranging from 0 to 1. Only overrepresented clonotypes making up at least 0.05% of the repertoire of each patient were included in the public clonotype analysis. Thirteen age-matched healthy donor repertoires from immuneACCESS served as clonality controls. TCRdb provides this immuneACCESS table in a form limited to in-frame rearrangements. Some clones are lacking; in checked studies, under half of them reflect an unresolved V gene, and why the rest are absent is not known. V, J and clone size derive from that table, while D and trimming were established from the DNA sequence. The sample profile shows about 140,000 clones; approximately 80% of them were found once. The ten top clones hold approximately 7.6% of the sample.

A remark on this clone: No antigen is known for it. The input lacks base qualities; no much larger clone sits a single base away.

The origin of this receptor is a human donor with chronic lymphocytic leukemia. The specimen comprised PBMCs, sampled after 36 months of ibrutinib treatment.

The nucleotides are TGTGCCAGCAGTGCCCACCTTATAGGGAGCACAGATACGCAGTATTTT. Its translation reads: CASSAHLIGSTDTQYF. This chain is built from TRBV6-1 and TRBJ2-3; no D gene call is confident. The CDR3 holds 16 amino acids from the cysteine to the phenylalanine. Just the 48-base CDR3 DNA is kept, in frame starting at base 1. The germline V gene sets CDR1 to MNHNS and CDR2 to SASEGT. V is clipped by 4 bases and J by 0 bases, and the sequence between their germline boundaries is 14 bases long.